This is a list of T cell receptor beta chains from one sample in a study of blood T cell repertoires in COVID-19. Clones were read by immunoSEQ multiplex PCR, and TCRdb kept only the in-frame ones, dropping some. The profile shows about 110,000 clones, approximately 88% of them singletons. The sequenced sample consisted of peripheral blood. The receptors originated from a man aged 50 or older with active or convalescent COVID-19. Both conserved end residues are part of each CDR3. D genes are given only for firm matches. A row's size may be missing; if present it is once, few, many or a size class.

D gene | J gene | V gene | clone size | CDR3 DNA | CDR3 protein
TRBD1 | TRBJ2-7 | TRBV5-6 | - | TGTGCCAGCAGCGGGACAGGTTCTACCTACGAGCAGTACTTC | CASSGTGSTYEQYF
- | TRBJ1-4 | TRBV28 | once | TGTGCCAGCAGTTCGACCGGCAGGGGCAATGAAAAACTGTTTTTT | CASSSTGRGNEKLFF
- | TRBJ2-3 | TRBV21-1 | - | TGTGCCAGCAGCACCCGGGAGACAGATACGCAGTATTTT | CASSTRETDTQYF
- | TRBJ1-3 | TRBV18 | - | TGTGCCAGCTCACCACCAGGAGTCGCCGGAAACACCATATATTTT | CASSPPGVAGNTIYF
- | TRBJ1-2 | TRBV4-3 | - | TGCGCCAGCAGCCAAGAGAGGAGCAGTCATGGCGGCTACACCTTC | CASSQERSSHGGYTF
- | TRBJ2-3 | TRBV2 | - | TGTGCCAGCAGTGAAGTTAGGAGTGCAGATACGCAGTATTTT | CASSEVRSADTQYF
TRBD2 | TRBJ2-3 | TRBV7-2 | - | TGTGCCAGCAGCTTAATAAGCGGGAGGGAGGCAGATACGCAGTATTTT | CASSLISGREADTQYF
- | TRBJ2-6 | TRBV3-1/TRBV3-2 | - | TGTGCCAGCAGCCAGAGCCGCTCTGGGGCCAACGTCCTGACTTTC | CASSQSRSGANVLTF
TRBD2 | TRBJ2-5 | TRBV10-2 | - | TGCGCCAGCGGCCTAGCGGGATCCCAAGAGACCCAGTACTTC | CASGLAGSQETQYF
- | TRBJ2-2 | TRBV7-9 | - | TGTGCCAGCAGCCACAGGGAAACCGGGGAGCTGTTTTTT | CASSHRETGELFF
- | TRBJ1-5 | TRBV28 | - | TGTGCCAGCAGTTTCGCAGCAGGGGCTCAGCCCCAGCATTTT | CASSFAAGAQPQHF
- | TRBJ1-6 | TRBV2 | - | TGTGCCAGCAGTGAGACAGGACTCAATTCACCCCTCCACTTT | CASSETGLNSPLHF
- | TRBJ2-6 | TRBV18 | - | TGTGCCAGCTCACCGAAACAGGTTCGAGGGGCCAACGTCCTGACTTTC | CASSPKQVRGANVLTF
TRBD1 | TRBJ2-5 | TRBV5-1 | - | TGCGCCAGCAGCTTGCTAGACAGGGATCAAGAGACCCAGTACTTC | CASSLLDRDQETQYF
- | TRBJ1-1 | TRBV18 | - | TGTGCCAGCTCACCCCCCTGGGGGGGGTCGGATGAAGCTTTCTTT | CASSPPWGGSDEAFF
- | TRBJ1-5 | TRBV5-1 | - | TGCGCCAGCAGCTTAGGGGGAAAGAATCAGCCCCAGCATTTT | CASSLGGKNQPQHF
- | TRBJ2-4 | TRBV7-2 | - | TGTGCCAGCAGCTTACGGACACTGAACATTCAGTACTTC | CASSLRTLNIQYF